These T cell receptor beta chains were read from a single sample in a study of control samples from healthy donors and cancer patients. The method was immunoSEQ multiplex PCR; TCRdb's version includes in-frame clones alone and lacks a portion of them. The profile shows fewer than 90,000 clones, 70% to 90% of them singletons. The specimen was PBMCs. The receptor source for this set is a woman aged 60-75 years with head and neck cancer. The CDR3 runs from the conserved cysteine through the conserved F or W. Each record gives: V gene, D gene, clone size, J gene, CDR3 protein, CDR3 DNA. A D gene is named only where the DNA matches it firmly. Clone size is given for some rows only: seen once, a few or many times, or a class if the clone is expanded.

TRBV5-8	TRBD1	.	TRBJ2-4	CASRRDRGTGNIQYF	TGTGCCAGCAGACGAGACAGGGGGACGGGAAACATTCAGTACTTC
TRBV5-1	TRBD2	once	TRBJ2-7	CASSLEFIAGIDKQYF	TGCGCCAGCAGCTTGGAATTTATAGCGGGAATAGACAAGCAGTACTTC
TRBV6-5	.	.	TRBJ1-6	CASRQDRSLNSPLHF	TGTGCCAGCAGACAGGACAGAAGCCTTAATTCACCCCTCCACTTT
TRBV15	.	.	TRBJ2-1	CATSSPYNEQFF	TGTGCCACCAGCAGCCCCTACAATGAGCAGTTCTTC
TRBV28	TRBD1	.	TRBJ1-3	CASRNPGQGSGNTIYF	TGTGCCAGCAGAAATCCGGGACAGGGGTCTGGAAACACCATATATTTT
TRBV7-9	TRBD1	.	TRBJ1-2	CASSFPGQGIGYTF	TGTGCCAGCAGCTTTCCGGGACAGGGAATTGGCTACACCTTC
TRBV2	TRBD2	.	TRBJ2-1	CASSEAGLAGVVYNEQFF	TGTGCCAGCAGTGAAGCGGGACTAGCGGGAGTAGTTTACAATGAGCAGTTCTTC
TRBV3-1/TRBV3-2	.	few	TRBJ1-2	CASSQVASLGGYTF	TGTGCCAGCAGCCAAGTAGCGTCTTTGGGTGGCTACACCTTC
TRBV6-2/TRBV6-3	.	.	TRBJ2-5	CASSSQIVQETQYF	TGTGCCAGCAGTTCTCAGATAGTTCAAGAGACCCAGTACTTC
TRBV5-1	.	.	TRBJ1-2	CASSFARDYGYTF	TGCGCCAGCAGCTTTGCCAGGGACTATGGCTACACCTTC
TRBV19	.	.	TRBJ2-5	CASSILAGGKETQYF	TGTGCCAGTAGTATCTTAGCCGGGGGCAAAGAGACCCAGTACTTC
TRBV2	.	.	TRBJ2-3	CASSVRSTDTQYF	TGTGCCAGCAGTGTTAGGAGCACAGATACGCAGTATTTT
TRBV28	.	once	TRBJ2-4	CASSLYRVAKNIQYF	TGTGCCAGCAGTTTATACAGGGTTGCCAAAAACATTCAGTACTTC
TRBV19	.	.	TRBJ2-3	CASSIRRTDTQYF	TGTGCCAGTAGTATACGGAGAACAGATACGCAGTATTTT
TRBV28	.	.	TRBJ2-7	CASSPRGEGATYSYEQYF	TGTGCCAGCAGCCCGAGAGGGGAGGGGGCAACATACTCCTACGAGCAGTACTTC
TRBV5-1	.	.	TRBJ2-5	CASSLESVETQYF	TGCGCCAGCAGCTTGGAATCTGTAGAGACCCAGTACTTC
TRBV6-5	.	.	TRBJ1-2	CASSYWLGKNYGYTF	TGTGCCAGCAGTTACTGGTTGGGGAAGAACTATGGCTACACCTTC
TRBV19	.	.	TRBJ2-5	CASSIGLSQETQYF	TGTGCCAGTAGTATAGGACTGAGCCAAGAGACCCAGTACTTC
TRBV9	.	.	TRBJ1-1	CASSVEGTDTEAFF	TGTGCCAGCAGCGTAGAAGGGACCGACACTGAAGCTTTCTTT
TRBV5-4	TRBD1	.	TRBJ1-4	CASSLIDRAANEKLFF	TGTGCCAGCAGCTTAATCGACAGGGCAGCTAATGAAAAACTGTTTTTT
TRBV19	TRBD2	.	TRBJ2-2	CASDLTSGSPGELFF	TGTGCCAGTGACCTGACTAGCGGGAGTCCCGGGGAGCTGTTTTTT
TRBV12-3/TRBV12-4	.	once	TRBJ1-1	CASSFATAEAFF	TGTGCCAGCAGTTTCGCGACTGCTGAAGCTTTCTTT
TRBV7-6	TRBD2	.	TRBJ2-1	CASSLAGGPVNEQFF	TGTGCCAGCAGCTTAGCGGGAGGGCCGGTTAATGAGCAGTTCTTC
TRBV29-1	.	.	TRBJ2-5	CSVGVRTPRGETQYF	TGCAGCGTTGGGGTCCGCACTCCGAGGGGAGAGACCCAGTACTTC
TRBV5-5	.	.	TRBJ1-4	CASSRWTEGDEKLFF	TGTGCCAGCAGCAGATGGACGGAGGGGGATGAAAAACTGTTTTTT
TRBV19	.	.	TRBJ1-2	CASNPDSRWYANTF	TGTGCCAGTAATCCCGACAGCCGGTGGTATGCCAACACCTTC
TRBV21-1	.	once	TRBJ2-5	CASSMRTGGRETQYF	TGTGCCAGCAGCATGAGGACAGGGGGTAGAGAGACCCAGTACTTC